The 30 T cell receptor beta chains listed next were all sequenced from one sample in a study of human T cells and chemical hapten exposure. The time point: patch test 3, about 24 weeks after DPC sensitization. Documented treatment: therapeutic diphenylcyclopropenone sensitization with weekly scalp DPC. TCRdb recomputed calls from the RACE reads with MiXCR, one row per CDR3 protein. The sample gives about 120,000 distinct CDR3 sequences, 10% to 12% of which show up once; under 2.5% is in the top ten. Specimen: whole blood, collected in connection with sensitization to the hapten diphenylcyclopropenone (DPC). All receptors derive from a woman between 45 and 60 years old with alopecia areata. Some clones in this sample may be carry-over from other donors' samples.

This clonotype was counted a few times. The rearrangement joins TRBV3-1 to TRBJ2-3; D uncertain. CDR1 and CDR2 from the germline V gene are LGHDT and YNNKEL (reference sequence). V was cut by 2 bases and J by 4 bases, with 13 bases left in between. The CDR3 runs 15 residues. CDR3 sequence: CASSQSDGFPDTQYF. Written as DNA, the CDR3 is TGTGCCAGCAGCCAATCTGACGGATTCCCAGATACGCAGTATTTT.

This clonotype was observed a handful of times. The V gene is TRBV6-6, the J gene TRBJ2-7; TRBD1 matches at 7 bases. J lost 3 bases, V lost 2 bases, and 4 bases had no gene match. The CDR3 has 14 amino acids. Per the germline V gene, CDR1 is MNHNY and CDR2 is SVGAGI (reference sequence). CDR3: CASSYRAGGYEQYF. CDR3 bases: TGTGCCAGCAGTTACCGAGCAGGGGGCTACGAGCAGTACTTC.

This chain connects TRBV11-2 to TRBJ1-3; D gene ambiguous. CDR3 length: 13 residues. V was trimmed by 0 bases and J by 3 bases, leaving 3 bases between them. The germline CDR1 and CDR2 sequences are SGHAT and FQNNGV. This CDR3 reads CASSLEGGNTIYF. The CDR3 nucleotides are TGTGCCAGCAGCTTAGAGGGTGGAAACACCATATATTTT.

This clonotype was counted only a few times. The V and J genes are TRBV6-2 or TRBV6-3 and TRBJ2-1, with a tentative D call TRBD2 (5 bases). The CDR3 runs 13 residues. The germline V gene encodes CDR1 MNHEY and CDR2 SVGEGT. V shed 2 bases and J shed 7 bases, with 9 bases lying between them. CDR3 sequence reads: CASSYADYNEQFF. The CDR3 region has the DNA TGTGCCAGCAGTTACGCCGACTATAATGAGCAGTTCTTC.

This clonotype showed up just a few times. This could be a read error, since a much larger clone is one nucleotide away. The CDR3 sequence is CASGTGCAGELFF. In DNA form, the CDR3 reads TGTGCCAGCGGAACAGGGTGTGCCGGGGAGCTGTTTTTT. The chain has TRBV12-3 or TRBV12-4 and TRBJ2-2; D perhaps matches TRBD1 (6 bases). V gave up 8 bases and J gave up 6 bases, with 13 bases separating them. The CDR3 length is 13 residues.

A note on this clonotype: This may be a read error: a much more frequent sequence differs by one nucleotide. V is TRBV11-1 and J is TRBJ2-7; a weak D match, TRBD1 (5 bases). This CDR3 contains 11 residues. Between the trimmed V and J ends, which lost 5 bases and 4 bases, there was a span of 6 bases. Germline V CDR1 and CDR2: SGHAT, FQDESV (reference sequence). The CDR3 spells CASSAGYEQYF. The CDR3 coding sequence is TGTGCCAGCAGCGCAGGGTACGAGCAGTACTTC.

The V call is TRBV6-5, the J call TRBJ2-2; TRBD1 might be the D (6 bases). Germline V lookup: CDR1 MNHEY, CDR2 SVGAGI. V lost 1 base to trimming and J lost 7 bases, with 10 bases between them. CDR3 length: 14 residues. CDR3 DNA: TGTGCCAGCAGTTACTTCTACAGGGTCGGGGAGCTGTTTTTT. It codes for CASSYFYRVGELFF.

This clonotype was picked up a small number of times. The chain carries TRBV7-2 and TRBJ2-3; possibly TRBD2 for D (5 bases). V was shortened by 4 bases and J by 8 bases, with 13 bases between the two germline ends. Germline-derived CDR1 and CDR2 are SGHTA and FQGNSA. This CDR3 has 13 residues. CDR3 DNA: TGTGCCAGCAGCTCGGACGGCGGAGGTACGCAGTATTTT. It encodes CASSSDGGGTQYF.

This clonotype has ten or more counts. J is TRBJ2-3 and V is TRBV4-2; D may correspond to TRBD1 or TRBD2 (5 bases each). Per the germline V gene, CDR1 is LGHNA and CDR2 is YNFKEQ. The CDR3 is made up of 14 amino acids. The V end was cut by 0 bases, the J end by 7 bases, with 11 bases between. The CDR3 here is CASSQDPGLNTQYF. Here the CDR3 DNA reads TGTGCCAGCAGCCAAGATCCGGGGCTGAATACGCAGTATTTT.

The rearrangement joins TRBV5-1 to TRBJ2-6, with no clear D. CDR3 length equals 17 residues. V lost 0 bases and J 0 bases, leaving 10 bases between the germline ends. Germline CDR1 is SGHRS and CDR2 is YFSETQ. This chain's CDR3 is CASSLEQIVSGANVLTF. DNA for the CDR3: TGCGCCAGCAGCTTGGAACAAATAGTCTCTGGGGCCAACGTCCTGACTTTC.

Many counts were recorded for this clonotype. The CDR3 spells CASSWGLAESSYNEQFF. In nucleotides, the CDR3 is TGTGCCAGCAGCTGGGGACTAGCGGAGAGCTCCTACAATGAGCAGTTCTTC. This rearrangement joins TRBV7-2 to TRBJ2-1, with 11 bases matching TRBD2. In germline, CDR1 is SGHTA, CDR2 FQGNSA. The CDR3 is 17 amino acids. J lost 0 bases, V lost 4 bases, and 5 bases had no gene match.

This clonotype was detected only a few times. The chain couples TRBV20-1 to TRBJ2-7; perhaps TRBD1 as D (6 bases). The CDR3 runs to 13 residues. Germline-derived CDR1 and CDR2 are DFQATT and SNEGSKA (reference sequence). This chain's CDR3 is CSIQGSDSYEQYF. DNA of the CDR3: TGCAGCATCCAGGGGTCCGATTCCTACGAGCAGTACTTC.

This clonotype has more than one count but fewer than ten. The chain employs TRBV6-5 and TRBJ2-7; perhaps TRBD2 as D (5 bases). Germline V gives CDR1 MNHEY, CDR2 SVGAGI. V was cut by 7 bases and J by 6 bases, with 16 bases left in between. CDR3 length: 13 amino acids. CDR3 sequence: CASNLRSRGEQYF. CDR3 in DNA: TGTGCCAGCAACCTCAGGTCCCGGGGCGAGCAGTACTTC.

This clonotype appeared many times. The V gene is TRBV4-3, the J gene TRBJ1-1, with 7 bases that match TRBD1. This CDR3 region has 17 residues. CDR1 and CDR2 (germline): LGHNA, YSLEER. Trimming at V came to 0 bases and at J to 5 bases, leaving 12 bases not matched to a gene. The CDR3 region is CASSQDKRGQEWTEAFF. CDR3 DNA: TGCGCCAGCAGCCAAGATAAGAGGGGGCAGGAGTGGACTGAAGCTTTCTTT.

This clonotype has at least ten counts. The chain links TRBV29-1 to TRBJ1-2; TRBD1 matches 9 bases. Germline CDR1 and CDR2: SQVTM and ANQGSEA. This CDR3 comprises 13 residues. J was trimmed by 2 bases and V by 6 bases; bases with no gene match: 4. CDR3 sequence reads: CSVDDRGNYGYTF. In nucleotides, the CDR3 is TGCAGCGTCGACGACAGGGGGAACTATGGCTACACCTTC.

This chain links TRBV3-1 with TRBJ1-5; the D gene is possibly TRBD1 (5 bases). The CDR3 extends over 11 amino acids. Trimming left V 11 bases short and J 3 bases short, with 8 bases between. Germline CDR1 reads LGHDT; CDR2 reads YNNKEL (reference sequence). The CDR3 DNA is TGTGCCTCGGGGGTCAATCAGCCCCAGCATTTT. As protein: CASGVNQPQHF. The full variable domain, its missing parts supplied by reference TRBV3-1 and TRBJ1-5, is DTAVSQTPKYLVTQMGNDKSIKCEQNLGHDTMYWYKQDSKKFLKIMFSYNNKELIINETVPNRFSPKSPDKAHLNLHINSLELGDSAVYFCASGVNQPQHFGDGTRLSIL.

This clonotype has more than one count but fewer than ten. CDR3 protein: CASSGTLGEQYF. In nucleotides, the CDR3 is TGCGCCAGCAGCGGTACCCTTGGCGAGCAGTACTTC. The chain uses TRBV5-1 and TRBJ2-7; no clear D gene. The CDR3 contains 12 residues. The V gene lost 4 bases and the J gene lost 6 bases, with 11 bases spanning the gap. Germline lookup yields CDR1 SGHRS and CDR2 YFSETQ.

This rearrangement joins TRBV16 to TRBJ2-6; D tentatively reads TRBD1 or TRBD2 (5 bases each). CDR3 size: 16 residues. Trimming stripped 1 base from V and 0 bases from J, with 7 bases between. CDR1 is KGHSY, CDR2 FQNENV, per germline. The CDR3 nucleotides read TGTGCCAGCAGCCAATGGGGGTCCTCTGGGGCCAACGTCCTGACTTTC. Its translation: CASSQWGSSGANVLTF.

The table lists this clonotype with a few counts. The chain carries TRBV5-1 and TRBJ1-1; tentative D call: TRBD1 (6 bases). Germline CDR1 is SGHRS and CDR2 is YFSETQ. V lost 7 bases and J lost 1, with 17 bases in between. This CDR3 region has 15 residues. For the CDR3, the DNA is TGCGCCAGCTTTAAACAGGGAGAACGGAACACTGAAGCTTTCTTT. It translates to CASFKQGERNTEAFF.

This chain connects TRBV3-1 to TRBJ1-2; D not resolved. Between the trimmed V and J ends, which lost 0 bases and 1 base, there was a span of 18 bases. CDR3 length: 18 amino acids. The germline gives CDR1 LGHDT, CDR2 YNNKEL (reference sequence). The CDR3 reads CASSQEGGGRSYNYGYTF. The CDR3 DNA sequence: TGTGCCAGCAGCCAAGAAGGAGGTGGAAGATCCTATAACTATGGCTACACCTTC. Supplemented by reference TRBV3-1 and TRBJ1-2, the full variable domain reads DTAVSQTPKYLVTQMGNDKSIKCEQNLGHDTMYWYKQDSKKFLKIMFSYNNKELIINETVPNRFSPKSPDKAHLNLHINSLELGDSAVYFCASSQEGGGRSYNYGYTFGSGTRLTVV.

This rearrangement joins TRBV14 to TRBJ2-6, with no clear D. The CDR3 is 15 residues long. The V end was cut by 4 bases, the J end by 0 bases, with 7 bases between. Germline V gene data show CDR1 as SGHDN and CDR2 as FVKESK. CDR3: CASSPGASGANVLTF. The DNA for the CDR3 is TGTGCCAGCAGCCCCGGCGCCTCTGGGGCCAACGTCCTGACTTTC.

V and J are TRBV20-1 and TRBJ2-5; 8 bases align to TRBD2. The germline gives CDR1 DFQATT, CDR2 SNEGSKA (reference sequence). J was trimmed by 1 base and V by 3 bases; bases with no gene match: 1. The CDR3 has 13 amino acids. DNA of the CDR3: TGCAGTGCTAGTCTAGCGGGCCAAGAGACCCAGTACTTC. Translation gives CSASLAGQETQYF.

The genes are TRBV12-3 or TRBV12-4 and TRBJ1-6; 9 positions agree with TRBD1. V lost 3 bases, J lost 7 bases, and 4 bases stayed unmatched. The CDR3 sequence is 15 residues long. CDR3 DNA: TGTGCCAGCAGTTTGACAGGGGGTGTGAATTCACCCCTCCACTTT. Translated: CASSLTGGVNSPLHF.

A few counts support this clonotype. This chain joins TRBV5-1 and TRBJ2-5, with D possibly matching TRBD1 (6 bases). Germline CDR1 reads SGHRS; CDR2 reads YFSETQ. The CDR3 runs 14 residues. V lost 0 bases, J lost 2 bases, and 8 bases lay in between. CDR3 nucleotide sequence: TGCGCCAGCAGCTTGGCGACAGGACAAGAGACCCAGTACTTC. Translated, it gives CASSLATGQETQYF. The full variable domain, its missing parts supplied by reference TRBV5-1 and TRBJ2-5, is KAGVTQTPRYLIKTRGQQVTLSCSPISGHRSVSWYQQTPGQGLQFLFEYFSETQRNKGNFPGRFSGRQFSNSRSEMNVSTLELGDSALYLCASSLATGQETQYFGPGTRLLVL.

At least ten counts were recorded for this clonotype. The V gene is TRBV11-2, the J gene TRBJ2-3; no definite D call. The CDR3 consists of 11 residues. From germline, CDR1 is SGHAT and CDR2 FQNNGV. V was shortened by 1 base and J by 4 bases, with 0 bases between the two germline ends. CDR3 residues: CASSLADTQYF. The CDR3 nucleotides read TGTGCCAGCAGCTTAGCAGATACGCAGTATTTT.

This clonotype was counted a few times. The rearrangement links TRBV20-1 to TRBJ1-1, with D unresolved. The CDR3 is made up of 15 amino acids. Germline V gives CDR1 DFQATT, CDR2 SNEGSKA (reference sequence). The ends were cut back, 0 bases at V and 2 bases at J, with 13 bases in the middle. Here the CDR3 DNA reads TGCAGTGCTAGAGATTGGCGGCGGACCAACACTGAAGCTTTCTTT. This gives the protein CSARDWRRTNTEAFF.

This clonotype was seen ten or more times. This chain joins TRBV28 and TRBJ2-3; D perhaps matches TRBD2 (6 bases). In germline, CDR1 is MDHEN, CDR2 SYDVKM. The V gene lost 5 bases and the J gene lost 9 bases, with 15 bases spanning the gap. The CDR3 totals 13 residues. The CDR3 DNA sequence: TGTGCCAGCAGTCTTATAGCGGATTCCACGCAGTATTTT. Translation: CASSLIADSTQYF.

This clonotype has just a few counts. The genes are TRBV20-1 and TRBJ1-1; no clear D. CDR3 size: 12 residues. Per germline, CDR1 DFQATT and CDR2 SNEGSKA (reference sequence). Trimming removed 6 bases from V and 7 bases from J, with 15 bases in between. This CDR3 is CSALLGVVEAFF. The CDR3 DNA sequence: TGCAGTGCCCTCTTGGGCGTAGTTGAAGCTTTCTTT.

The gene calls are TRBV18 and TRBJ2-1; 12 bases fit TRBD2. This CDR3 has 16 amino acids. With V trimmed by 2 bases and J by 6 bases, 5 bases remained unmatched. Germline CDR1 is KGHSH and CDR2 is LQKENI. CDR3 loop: CASSPGLAGSGNEQFF. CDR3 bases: TGTGCCAGCTCACCAGGACTAGCGGGAAGTGGCAATGAGCAGTTCTTC.

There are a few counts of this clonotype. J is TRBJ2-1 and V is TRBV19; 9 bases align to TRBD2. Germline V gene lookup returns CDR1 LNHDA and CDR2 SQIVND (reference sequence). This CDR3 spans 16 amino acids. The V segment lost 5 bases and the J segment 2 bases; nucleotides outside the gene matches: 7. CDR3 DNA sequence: TGTGCCAGTAGTGGGCGGACTAGCGAGGCCTACAATGAGCAGTTCTTC. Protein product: CASSGRTSEAYNEQFF.